Listed below are T cell receptor beta chains from one sample, sequenced in a study of blood T cell repertoires in COVID-19. Measured with immunoSEQ multiplex PCR; TCRdb has only the in-frame clones, and not every one. The top ten hold around 12% of the sample, which has roughly 170,000 clones, approximately 80% seen once. Material: PBMCs or T cells enriched from blood (not recorded which). Receptors were obtained from a man between 45 and 60 years old who had recovered from COVID-19. The CDR3 runs from the conserved cysteine through the conserved F or W. The order of the fields is CDR3 length, clone size, D gene, V gene, CDR3 protein. D genes are given only for firm matches. The size entry is marked missing in some rows and otherwise reads once, few, many or a size class.

len: 14; abundance: -; d_gene: -; v_gene: TRBV7-2; CDR3aa: CASSLDRTPGSYTF
len: 15; abundance: -; d_gene: -; v_gene: TRBV5-1; CDR3aa: CASSLDRSGYYGYTF
len: 12; abundance: -; d_gene: TRBD1; v_gene: TRBV10-3; CDR3aa: CALGRGGGEQYF
len: 15; abundance: -; d_gene: TRBD1; v_gene: TRBV6-2/TRBV6-3; CDR3aa: CASSLQGTNAYEQYF
len: 13; abundance: once; d_gene: TRBD1; v_gene: TRBV28; CDR3aa: CASSPQGKYGYTF
len: 16; abundance: -; d_gene: TRBD1; v_gene: TRBV7-8; CDR3aa: CASSPSRDRGGSEAFF
len: 13; abundance: -; d_gene: -; v_gene: TRBV7-9; CDR3aa: CASSLYRQETQYF
len: 13; abundance: -; d_gene: -; v_gene: TRBV9; CDR3aa: CASSADTAYGYTF
len: 17; abundance: -; d_gene: TRBD1; v_gene: TRBV30; CDR3aa: CAWRVAGTGRANYGYTF
len: 15; abundance: -; d_gene: TRBD1; v_gene: TRBV19; CDR3aa: CASSAIQGSGSPLHF
len: 14; abundance: -; d_gene: -; v_gene: TRBV5-4; CDR3aa: CASSLRDVDYGYTF
len: 12; abundance: once; d_gene: -; v_gene: TRBV6-1; CDR3aa: CASSELGNTIYF
len: 14; abundance: -; d_gene: TRBD1; v_gene: TRBV5-5; CDR3aa: CASSPRQGTSPLHF
len: 14; abundance: few; d_gene: TRBD1; v_gene: TRBV4-1; CDR3aa: CASSQETGLDTQYF
len: 14; abundance: -; d_gene: -; v_gene: TRBV27; CDR3aa: CASSLWGPDTEAFF
len: 14; abundance: -; d_gene: -; v_gene: TRBV5-1; CDR3aa: CASSIGLPTDTQYF
len: 17; abundance: -; d_gene: TRBD2; v_gene: TRBV5-4; CDR3aa: CASSLGWPGGRTYEQYF
len: 14; abundance: -; d_gene: TRBD1; v_gene: TRBV5-1; CDR3aa: CASSSGQLNYGYTF
len: 11; abundance: -; d_gene: -; v_gene: TRBV12-3/TRBV12-4; CDR3aa: CASSLGETQYF
len: 13; abundance: -; d_gene: -; v_gene: TRBV30; CDR3aa: CAWSLQGVEPQHF
len: 13; abundance: -; d_gene: -; v_gene: TRBV30; CDR3aa: CAWSDRPNTEAFF
len: 13; abundance: -; d_gene: -; v_gene: TRBV27; CDR3aa: CASRGTPNTEAFF
len: 14; abundance: -; d_gene: -; v_gene: TRBV7-9; CDR3aa: CAERGTANTGELFF
len: 17; abundance: -; d_gene: -; v_gene: TRBV27; CDR3aa: CASSSLWETVGNQPQHF
len: 14; abundance: -; d_gene: -; v_gene: TRBV4-3; CDR3aa: CASSQDPGNSPLHF
len: 16; abundance: -; d_gene: -; v_gene: TRBV1; CDR3aa: CTSSQEEGPRTDTQYF
len: 14; abundance: -; d_gene: TRBD1; v_gene: TRBV7-9; CDR3aa: CASSSEGGPEKLFF
len: 15; abundance: -; d_gene: TRBD1; v_gene: TRBV6-5; CDR3aa: CASKGSTGVYNEQFF
len: 15; abundance: -; d_gene: TRBD1; v_gene: TRBV6-5; CDR3aa: CASTQTGTGTYEQYF
len: 15; abundance: -; d_gene: -; v_gene: TRBV19; CDR3aa: CASSIAWGDSYEQYF
len: 12; abundance: -; d_gene: -; v_gene: TRBV6-6; CDR3aa: CASNAGAYGYTF
len: 15; abundance: -; d_gene: TRBD2; v_gene: TRBV3-1/TRBV3-2; CDR3aa: CASSQMLAGQDTQYF
len: 16; abundance: -; d_gene: TRBD1; v_gene: TRBV9; CDR3aa: CASSVVRTGNTGELFF
len: 16; abundance: -; d_gene: -; v_gene: TRBV9; CDR3aa: CASSPLFSSSGNTIYF
len: 15; abundance: -; d_gene: -; v_gene: TRBV2; CDR3aa: CASSEGGPRVGRLFF
len: 14; abundance: few; d_gene: -; v_gene: TRBV4-1; CDR3aa: CASSPLLRNTEAFF
len: 14; abundance: -; d_gene: TRBD2; v_gene: TRBV5-1; CDR3aa: CASSLAGGRYEQFF
len: 15; abundance: once; d_gene: TRBD2; v_gene: TRBV28; CDR3aa: CASSPPSGEQETQYF
len: 14; abundance: few; d_gene: TRBD1; v_gene: TRBV5-1; CDR3aa: CASSNGTVNSPLHF
len: 15; abundance: few; d_gene: -; v_gene: TRBV7-8; CDR3aa: CASSPVRRPGTEAFF
len: 15; abundance: -; d_gene: -; v_gene: TRBV9; CDR3aa: CASSVTGMANEKLFF
len: 14; abundance: -; d_gene: -; v_gene: TRBV4-1; CDR3aa: CASSRGGAGNTIYF
len: 15; abundance: -; d_gene: -; v_gene: TRBV6-5; CDR3aa: CASSLNPRRANVLTF
len: 13; abundance: -; d_gene: -; v_gene: TRBV24-1; CDR3aa: CATQEGSNQPQHF
len: 15; abundance: -; d_gene: TRBD2; v_gene: TRBV4-3; CDR3aa: CASSQAQGGTYEQYF
len: 13; abundance: -; d_gene: -; v_gene: TRBV2; CDR3aa: CASRRPGTGELFF
len: 15; abundance: -; d_gene: TRBD1; v_gene: TRBV7-2; CDR3aa: CASSLTGQGNQPQHF
len: 15; abundance: -; d_gene: -; v_gene: TRBV12-5; CDR3aa: CASGLGDMLSNEAFF
len: 16; abundance: -; d_gene: -; v_gene: TRBV19; CDR3aa: CASSIWEFKSNQPQHF
len: 14; abundance: -; d_gene: -; v_gene: TRBV4-3; CDR3aa: CASSLGWGQSPLHF
len: 14; abundance: -; d_gene: -; v_gene: TRBV5-6; CDR3aa: CASSSEGGSYGYTF